This T cell receptor beta chain comes out of a study of T cell changes during pregnancy in multiple sclerosis (dated by TCRdb to the late 2010s). Looking at the study overall: The study examined how the T cell repertoire changed over the course of pregnancy in women with multiple sclerosis.

Per the germline V gene, MGHRA is the CDR1 and YSYEKL is the CDR2. Reading from cysteine to phenylalanine, the CDR3 counts 15 amino acids. Only the CDR3 part of the read is kept: 45 bases, read in frame from the first base. At the junction V is shortened by 3 bases and J by 2 bases; bases outside the gene matches: 1. Turning to this clone: Its target antigen remains unknown. No much larger clonotype is one base removed from it; base qualities were not supplied.

Library construction relied on the immunoSEQ multiplex PCR assay. In TCRdb, the immuneACCESS table is reduced to in-frame sequences with V and J assigned. These tables do not hold every clone; where another copy was compared, an unresolved V gene accounts for under half, and the others remain unexplained. This sample holds tens of thousands of clones; about 95% were observed only once. Over 2% of the sample is held by the ten biggest clonotypes. The sequence was collected from a female donor with multiple sclerosis, enrolled in a pregnancy study. Sequenced material: peripheral blood, taken in the third trimester of pregnancy. Recombination connected TRBV4-1 to TRBJ2-5; TRBD2 aligns with 12 central bases. CDR3 reads: CASSQLAGGQETQYF. At the DNA level, the sequence is TGCGCCAGCAGCCAGCTAGCGGGGGGGCAAGAGACCCAGTACTTC.